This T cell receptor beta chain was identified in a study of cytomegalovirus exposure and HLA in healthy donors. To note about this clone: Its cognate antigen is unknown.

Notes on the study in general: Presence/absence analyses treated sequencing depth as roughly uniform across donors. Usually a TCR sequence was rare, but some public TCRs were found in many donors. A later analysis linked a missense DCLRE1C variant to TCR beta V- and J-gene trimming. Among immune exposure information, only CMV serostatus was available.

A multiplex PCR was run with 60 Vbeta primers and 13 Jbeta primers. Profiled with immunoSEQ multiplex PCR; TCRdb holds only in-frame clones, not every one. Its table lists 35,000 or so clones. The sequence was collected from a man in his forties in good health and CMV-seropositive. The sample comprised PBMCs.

For the CDR3, the DNA is TGTGCCAGCAGCTCGACAGGACCGAACACTGAAGCTTTCTTT. It yields the protein CASSSTGPNTEAFF. This chain uses TRBV7-3 with TRBJ1-1; tentatively, D is TRBD1 (6 bases). The length of the CDR3 is 14 residues. V shed 4 bases and J shed 1 base, with 10 bases lying between them. Germline V gene data show CDR1 as SGHTA and CDR2 as FQGTGA.